What follows are 20 T cell receptor beta chains derived from one specimen sequenced in a study of shared clonotypes between healthy human individuals. Profiling relied on immunoSEQ multiplex PCR, and the TCRdb table lists in-frame clones only, not all of them. The sample yields approximately 1,500,000 clones, around 98% seen once. Material for sequencing was naive CD4+ T cells sorted from blood. Subset reported: CD45RA+ positively selected. These receptors were obtained from a young man in good health.

This chain connects TRBV4-3 to TRBJ2-3; the match to TRBD1 covers 8 bases. V shed 5 bases and J 5 bases; nucleotides not matched to a gene: 6. The CDR3 is made up of 14 amino acids. Germline V gives CDR1 LGHNA, CDR2 YSLEER. CDR3: CASSNDRGGDTQYF. The CDR3 DNA reads TGCGCCAGCAGCAATGACAGGGGTGGAGATACGCAGTATTTT.

V and J are TRBV2 and TRBJ2-1; D ambiguous. The CDR3 is 14 amino acids. V lost 4 bases and J lost 6, with 13 bases in between. The V gene's germline CDR1 is SNHLY and CDR2 FYNNEI. This chain's CDR3 is CASSGSGFGNEQFF. CDR3 bases: TGTGCCAGCAGTGGTTCTGGGTTTGGCAATGAGCAGTTCTTC.

This chain links TRBV19 with TRBJ2-7; D perhaps matches TRBD1 (6 bases). Germline V gene data show CDR1 as LNHDA and CDR2 as SQIVND (reference sequence). The CDR3 spans 15 residues. V lost 6 bases and J lost 9, with 24 bases in between. The CDR3: CASSVQGAFDGMQYF. In nucleotides, the CDR3 is TGTGCCAGTAGCGTACAGGGTGCGTTCGACGGAATGCAGTACTTC.

This clone appeared once. The J gene is TRBJ2-6, the V gene TRBV2; tentatively, D is TRBD1 (6 bases). Trimming pared 2 bases from V and 0 bases from J, leaving 8 bases between. CDR1 SNHLY and CDR2 FYNNEI come from the germline V gene. The CDR3 covers 16 residues. CDR3 nucleotides: TGTGCCAGCAGTGAACCAGGGGTCTCTGGGGCCAACGTCCTGACTTTC. This codes for CASSEPGVSGANVLTF.

The CDR3 is CASSDMGGTYEQYF. The CDR3 region has the DNA TGTGCCAGCAGTGATATGGGCGGGACCTACGAGCAGTACTTC. V is TRBV2 and J is TRBJ2-7; the D gene is possibly TRBD2 (6 bases). Germline V gene lookup returns CDR1 SNHLY and CDR2 FYNNEI. V dropped 3 bases and J dropped 2 bases, with 11 bases sitting between them. The CDR3 has 14 residues. Combining the CDR3 with reference TRBV2 and TRBJ2-7 gives the whole variable domain EPEVTQTPSHQVTQMGQEVILRCVPISNHLYFYWYRQILGQKVEFLVSFYNNEISEKSEIFDDQFSVERPDGSNFTLKIRSTKLEDSAMYFCASSDMGGTYEQYFGPGTRLTVT.

V and J are TRBV7-9 and TRBJ2-7; 7 bases are a match to TRBD1. V shed 3 bases and J 2 bases; nucleotides not matched to a gene: 4. This CDR3 comprises 14 residues. Germline V gene data show CDR1 as SEHNR and CDR2 as FQNEAQ (reference sequence). CDR3 coding DNA: TGTGCCAGCAGCTTCCGGGACAGAACCTACGAGCAGTACTTC. Its protein product is CASSFRDRTYEQYF.

In DNA form, the CDR3 reads TGCGCCAGCAGCCATGTCGTGAGGGGCACTGGAAACACCATATATTTT. It specifies CASSHVVRGTGNTIYF. This sequence joins TRBV4-1 and TRBJ1-3, with D tentatively TRBD1 (5 bases). With 3 bases removed from V and 2 bases from J, the gap between germline ends came to 14 bases. This CDR3 comprises 16 residues. The V gene's germline CDR1 is MGHRA and CDR2 YSYEKL.

The chain recombines TRBV6-5 with TRBJ1-5; D unresolved. Germline values: CDR1 MNHEY, CDR2 SVGAGI. V lost 0 bases to trimming and J lost 0 bases, with 6 bases between them. The CDR3 totals 15 residues. In DNA, the CDR3 is TGTGCCAGCAGTTACTCCCCCTATAGCAATCAGCCCCAGCATTTT. Residues: CASSYSPYSNQPQHF.

The chain uses TRBV29-1 and TRBJ2-6, with D hard to call. Germline V CDR1 and CDR2: SQVTM, ANQGSEA. This CDR3 comprises 14 residues. V was cut by 3 bases and J by 0 bases, with 6 bases left in between. CDR3 residues: CSVDESSGANVLTF. The CDR3 region has the DNA TGCAGCGTTGACGAAAGCTCTGGGGCCAACGTCCTGACTTTC.

The gene calls are TRBV28 and TRBJ2-3; TRBD2 might be the D (5 bases). Germline V gene sequence: CDR1 MDHEN, CDR2 SYDVKM. CDR3 length equals 16 residues. Between the trimmed V and J ends, which lost 3 bases and 2 bases, there was a span of 15 bases. The CDR3 sequence: CASSFREGGSTDTQYF. In DNA, the CDR3 is TGTGCCAGCAGTTTTAGGGAAGGCGGGTCCACAGATACGCAGTATTTT.

This clone was seen just once. The gene calls are TRBV7-2 and TRBJ2-1; 7 bases are a match to TRBD2. From germline, CDR1 is SGHTA and CDR2 FQGNSA. The J segment lost 7 bases and the V segment lost 1 base, leaving 1 base of the junction unmatched. The CDR3 runs to 13 residues. CDR3 coding DNA: TGTGCCAGCAGCTTAGGCGGGAGAAATGAGCAGTTCTTC. Translation gives CASSLGGRNEQFF.

The genes are TRBV2 and TRBJ2-2; D not resolved. The CDR3 length is 13 residues. Trimming shortened V by 4 bases and J by 8 bases, and 11 bases separated the two germline ends. Germline V lookup: CDR1 SNHLY, CDR2 FYNNEI. The CDR3 is CASSVLTRGELFF. For the CDR3, the DNA is TGTGCCAGCAGTGTACTGACTCGGGGGGAGCTGTTTTTT.

The chain combines TRBV6-5 with TRBJ2-1; 8 bases align to TRBD2. The CDR3 loop spans 13 amino acids. The junction had 2 bases not matched to a gene; V was cut back by 6 bases and J by 4 bases. Germline CDR1 is MNHEY and CDR2 is SVGAGI. Here the CDR3 DNA reads TGTGCCAGCAGCCTAGCGGGTTACAATGAGCAGTTCTTC. This sequence encodes CASSLAGYNEQFF.

The chain joins TRBV5-4 to TRBJ2-1; D possibly corresponds to TRBD1 (5 bases). V lost 2 bases and J 4 bases, leaving 13 bases between the germline ends. Germline V CDR1 and CDR2: SGHNT, YYREEE (reference sequence). The CDR3 sequence is 15 residues long. CDR3 sequence: CASSFDSSHYNEQFF. In DNA form, the CDR3 reads TGTGCCAGCAGCTTCGACAGTAGCCATTACAATGAGCAGTTCTTC.

Comment on this clone: The junction does not match germline at one end; this may be a read error. The chain recombines TRBV18 with TRBJ2-1; D remains ambiguous. Germline V gene sequence: CDR1 KGHSH, CDR2 LQKENI. This CDR3 spans 15 amino acids. CDR3 region: CASTPIRVSYNEQFF. CDR3 coding DNA: TGTGCCAGCACACCAATAAGGGTCTCTTACAATGAGCAGTTCTTC. The variable domain in full, completed from reference TRBV18 and TRBJ2-1, reads NAGVMQNPRHLVRRRGQEARLRCSPMKGHSHVYWYRQLPEEGLKFMVYLQKENIIDESGMPKERFSAEFPKEGPSILRIQQVVRGDSAAYFCASTPIRVSYNEQFFGPGTRLTVL.

The CDR3 DNA follows: TGTGCCAGCCACCCTAGCGGGATCGGCGCTGAGCAGTTCTTC. Its protein product is CASHPSGIGAEQFF. This chain uses TRBV6-6 with TRBJ2-1; 9 bases match TRBD2. After removal of 8 bases from V and 9 bases from J, the junction contained 11 bases not matched to a gene. Germline V gives CDR1 MNHNY, CDR2 SVGAGI (reference sequence). This CDR3 is 14 amino acids long.

The chain has TRBV5-1 and TRBJ2-3, with D perhaps TRBD1 or TRBD2 (5 bases each). Germline-derived CDR1 and CDR2 are SGHRS and YFSETQ. CDR3 length: 16 amino acids. Trimming shortened V by 3 bases and J by 5 bases, and 19 bases separated the two germline ends. CDR3 in DNA: TGCGCCAGCAGCTGGACGACCGGGGCCATGGGAGATACGCAGTATTTT. This sequence encodes CASSWTTGAMGDTQYF.

This chain links TRBV5-8 with TRBJ1-2, with D hard to call. This CDR3 region has 16 residues. With 4 bases removed from V and 2 bases from J, the gap between germline ends came to 18 bases. CDR1 is SGHTS and CDR2 is YDEGEE in the germline V gene. CDR3 nucleotides: TGTGCCAGCAGCCCCGCGGCCGGACGGATGAACTATGGCTACACCTTC. The encoded protein is CASSPAAGRMNYGYTF.

This chain connects TRBV5-1 to TRBJ2-1; 10 bases fit TRBD2. The CDR3 has 16 residues. CDR1 and CDR2 (germline): SGHRS, YFSETQ. The trim removed 3 bases at V and 6 bases at J, leaving 9 bases unmatched. Here the CDR3 reads CASSSGGLAGVNEQFF. The CDR3 DNA reads TGCGCCAGCAGCTCGGGTGGGCTAGCGGGAGTCAATGAGCAGTTCTTC.

The chain's CDR3 is CASSLNAVGWGQPQHF. Here the CDR3 DNA reads TGTGCCAGCAGCCTCAACGCGGTGGGTTGGGGTCAGCCCCAGCATTTT. The chain has TRBV16 and TRBJ1-5; D is undetermined. The CDR3 spans 16 residues. The germline CDR1 and CDR2 sequences are KGHSY and FQNENV. Trimming pared 4 bases from V and 6 bases from J, leaving 19 bases between.